The 13 T cell receptor beta chains presented below share a single source sample, sequenced in a study of post-analysis software for immune sequencing data. Study-level points and caveats: Five TRBV segments, TRBV5-6, TRBV5-1 and TRBV20-1 among them, were found more frequent in patients than controls.

These receptors have no identified antigens. Prepared TCR beta cDNA libraries contained unique molecular identifiers. A single record per CDR3 protein comes from TCRdb applying MiXCR to the PCR reads. The repertoire consists of hundreds of thousands of distinct CDR3 sequences, with just under 30% occurring once and the leading ten covering 0.5% to 0.6%. The specimen was blood. Receptor source: a girl aged 10-17 years with multiple sclerosis.

This chain joins TRBV4-3 and TRBJ2-4, with D perhaps TRBD1 (5 bases). The J call may be wrong; the DNA end is better matched by TRBJ2-7. CDR1 is LGHNA, CDR2 YSLEER, per germline. CDR3 length: 15 amino acids. CDR3 nucleotides: TGCGCCAGCAGCCAAGCCCCGACTCAGGGATACGAGCAGTACTTC. This sequence encodes CASSQAPTQGYEQYF.

The chain joins TRBV7-2 to TRBJ2-5, with D possibly TRBD2 on 6 matching bases. There are 17 residues in the CDR3. Germline V gene data show CDR1 as SGHTA and CDR2 as FQGNSA. The germline V and J ends were trimmed by 5 bases and 1 base, with 20 bases remaining between them. CDR3 bases: TGTGCCAGCAGCCGATACTGGAGACTAGGGGCCCAAGAGACCCAGTACTTC. It codes for CASSRYWRLGAQETQYF.

This clonotype appeared many times. This chain links TRBV4-3 with TRBJ2-7; D perhaps matches TRBD2 (6 bases). Germline values: CDR1 LGHNA, CDR2 YSLEER. The CDR3 extends over 14 amino acids. V lost 4 bases to trimming and J lost 2 bases, with 12 bases between them. This chain's CDR3 is CASSLLGGTYEQYF. The CDR3 DNA sequence: TGCGCCAGCAGCCTATTGGGCGGGACCTACGAGCAGTACTTC.

The chain joins TRBV29-1 to TRBJ1-2; D may be TRBD1 (5 bases). The CDR3 extends over 13 amino acids. Looked up from germline, CDR1 is SQVTM and CDR2 is ANQGSEA. V was clipped by 4 bases and J by 0 bases, with 9 bases between them. The CDR3 region is CSVGTTSNYGYTF. CDR3 coding DNA: TGCAGCGTTGGGACAACCTCTAACTATGGCTACACCTTC.

CDR3 region: CSARRTGAMSPLHF. The CDR3 DNA sequence: TGCAGTGCTAGAAGGACAGGGGCTATGTCGCCCCTCCACTTT. The chain uses TRBV20-1 and TRBJ1-6; TRBD1 agrees at 9 bases. V lost 2 bases to trimming and J lost 13 bases; unmatched junction nucleotides: 9. This CDR3 has 14 residues. CDR1 and CDR2 (germline): DFQATT, SNEGSKA (reference sequence).

The chain carries TRBV29-1 and TRBJ2-1, with 13 bases aligning to TRBD2. Trimming removed 8 bases from V and 9 bases from J; junction bases left unmatched: 10. The CDR3 is 14 amino acids. In germline, CDR1 is SQVTM, CDR2 ANQGSEA. CDR3 DNA: TGCAGCACCGGGACTAGCGGGACTTTCGGTGAGCAGTTCTTC. Protein sequence: CSTGTSGTFGEQFF.

This clonotype was counted ten times or more. The chain combines TRBV6-6 with TRBJ2-5; 8 bases line up with TRBD2. CDR1 MNHNY and CDR2 SVGAGI come from the germline V gene (reference sequence). With V trimmed by 7 bases and J by 5 bases, 6 bases remained unmatched. The CDR3 totals 13 residues. This chain's CDR3 is CASTSRGGETQYF. The DNA of the CDR3 is TGTGCCAGCACCTCCCGCGGGGGGGAGACCCAGTACTTC.

The chain couples TRBV5-1 to TRBJ2-1; 8 bases are shared with TRBD2. Germline V CDR1 and CDR2: SGHRS, YFSETQ. V was clipped by 4 bases and J by 2 bases; unmatched bases: 8. The CDR3 contains 16 residues. The CDR3 region is CASSASSSGPYNEQFF. CDR3 bases: TGCGCCAGCAGCGCCTCCTCTAGCGGGCCCTACAATGAGCAGTTCTTC.

This clonotype occurred a few times. The V gene is TRBV7-2, the J gene TRBJ2-5, with D hard to call. Germline V gene lookup returns CDR1 SGHTA and CDR2 FQGNSA. The CDR3 is 13 residues long. V lost 5 bases to trimming and J lost 4 bases, with 11 bases between them. CDR3 sequence reads: CASSARPVETQYF. The CDR3 nucleotides are TGTGCCAGCAGCGCTCGCCCCGTAGAGACCCAGTACTTC.

As concerns this clonotype: Mismatch with germline at one junction end may stem from a read error. The rearrangement links TRBV20-1 to TRBJ2-5; possibly TRBD1 or TRBD2 for D (5 bases each). The DNA end is more similar to TRBJ2-7, so the J call may be wrong. The CDR3 spans 11 residues. Germline V gives CDR1 DFQATT, CDR2 SNEGSKA (reference sequence). The CDR3 coding sequence is TGCAGTACTAGTGACAGACACGAGCAGTACTTC. Encoded protein: CSTSDRHEQYF.

The table lists this clonotype with many counts. The germline gene is not matched at one end of the junction; a read error may be the cause. The chain is built from TRBV5-1 and TRBJ2-1; D may be TRBD2 (6 bases). This CDR3 spans 16 amino acids. Germline CDR1 reads SGHRS; CDR2 reads YFSETQ. Here the CDR3 DNA reads TGTGCCAGCAGCTTAGTCGCGGGAAGCTCCTACAATGAGCAGTTCTTC. The encoded protein is CASSLVAGSSYNEQFF.

The V gene is TRBV5-1, the J gene TRBJ1-6, with D unresolved. The V end lost 6 bases, the J end lost 4 bases, and 11 bases lay between the germline ends. The CDR3 contains 14 residues. CDR1 and CDR2 from the germline V gene are SGHRS and YFSETQ. The CDR3 reads CASNLDGYNSPLHF. CDR3 coding DNA: TGCGCCAGCAATTTGGACGGATATAATTCACCCCTCCACTTT.

In nucleotides, the CDR3 is TGTGCCAGCAGCCGAGCAGTAGCGGGAGGGCCATACAATGAGCAGTTCTTC. Translated, it gives CASSRAVAGGPYNEQFF. The V gene is TRBV7-2, the J gene TRBJ2-1, with 11 bases identical to TRBD2. The trim removed 5 bases at V and 4 bases at J, leaving 10 bases unmatched. The CDR3 runs 17 residues. In germline, CDR1 is SGHTA, CDR2 FQGNSA.